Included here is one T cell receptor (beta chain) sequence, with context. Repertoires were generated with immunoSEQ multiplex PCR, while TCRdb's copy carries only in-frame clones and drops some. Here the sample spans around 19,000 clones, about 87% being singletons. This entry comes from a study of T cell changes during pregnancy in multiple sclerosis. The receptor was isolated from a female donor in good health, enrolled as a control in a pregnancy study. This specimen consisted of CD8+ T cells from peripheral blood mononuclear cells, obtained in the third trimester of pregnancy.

In DNA, the CDR3 is TGTGCCAGCAGTCCCCAGGGGGTCCGGTATGGCTACACCTTC. The encoded protein is CASSPQGVRYGYTF. V usage is TRBV6-1 and J usage is TRBJ1-2; the match to TRBD1 covers 7 bases. The germline V gene has CDR1 MNHNS and CDR2 SASEGT. Trimming took 5 bases from V and 5 from J; bases not matched to a gene: 8. The CDR3 has 14 amino acids.